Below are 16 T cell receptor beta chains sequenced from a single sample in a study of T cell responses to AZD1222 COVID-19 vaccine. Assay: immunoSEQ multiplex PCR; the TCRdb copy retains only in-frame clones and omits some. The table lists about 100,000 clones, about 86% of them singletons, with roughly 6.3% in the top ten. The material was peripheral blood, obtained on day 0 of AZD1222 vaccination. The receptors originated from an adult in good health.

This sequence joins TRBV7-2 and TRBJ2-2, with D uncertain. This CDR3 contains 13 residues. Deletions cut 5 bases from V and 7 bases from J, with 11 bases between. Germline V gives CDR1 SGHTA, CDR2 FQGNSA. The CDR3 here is CASSALVGGELFF. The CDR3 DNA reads TGTGCCAGCAGCGCCTTAGTAGGCGGGGAGCTGTTTTTT.

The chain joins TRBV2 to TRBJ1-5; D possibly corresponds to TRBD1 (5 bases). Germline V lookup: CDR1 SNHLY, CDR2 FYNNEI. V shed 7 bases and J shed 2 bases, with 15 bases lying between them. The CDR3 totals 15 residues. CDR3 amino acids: CASTKGAIGNQPQHF. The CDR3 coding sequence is TGTGCCAGCACGAAAGGGGCGATTGGCAATCAGCCCCAGCATTTT.

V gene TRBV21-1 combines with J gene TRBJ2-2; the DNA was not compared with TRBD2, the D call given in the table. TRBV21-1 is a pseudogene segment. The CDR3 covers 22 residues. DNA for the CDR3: TGTGCCAGCAGCAAAGGGGACCACATGAAGACTAGCGCGGGAGGATACACCGGGGAGCTGTTTTTT. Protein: CASSKGDHMKTSAGGYTGELFF.

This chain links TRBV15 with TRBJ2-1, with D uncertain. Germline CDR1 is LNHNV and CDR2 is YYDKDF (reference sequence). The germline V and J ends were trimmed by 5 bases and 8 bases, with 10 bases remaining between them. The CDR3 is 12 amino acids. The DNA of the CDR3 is TGTGCCACCAGCTTACACCGCGATGAGCAGTTCTTC. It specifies CATSLHRDEQFF. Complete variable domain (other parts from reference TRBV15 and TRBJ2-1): DAMVIQNPRYQVTQFGKPVTLSCSQTLNHNVMYWYQQKSSQAPKLLFHYYDKDFNNEADTPDNFQSRRPNTSFCFLDIRSPGLGDTAMYLCATSLHRDEQFFGPGTRLTVL.

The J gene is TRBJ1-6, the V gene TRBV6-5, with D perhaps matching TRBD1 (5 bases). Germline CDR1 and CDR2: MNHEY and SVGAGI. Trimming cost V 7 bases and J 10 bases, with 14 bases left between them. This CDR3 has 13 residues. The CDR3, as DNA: TGTGCCAGCACCGGGACGGCCGGGTCACCCCTCCACTTT. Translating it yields CASTGTAGSPLHF.

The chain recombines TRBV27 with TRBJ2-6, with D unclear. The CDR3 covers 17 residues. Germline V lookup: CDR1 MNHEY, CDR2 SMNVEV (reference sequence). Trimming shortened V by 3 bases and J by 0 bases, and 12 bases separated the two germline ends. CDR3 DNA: TGTGCCAGCAGTTTTTTGGTGCCCCGCTCTGGGGCCAACGTCCTGACTTTC. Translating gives CASSFLVPRSGANVLTF.

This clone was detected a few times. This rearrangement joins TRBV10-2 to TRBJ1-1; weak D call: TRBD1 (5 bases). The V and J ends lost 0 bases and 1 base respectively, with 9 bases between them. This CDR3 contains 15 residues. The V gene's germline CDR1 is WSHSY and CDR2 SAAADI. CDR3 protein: CASSESGGGNTEAFF. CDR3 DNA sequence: TGCGCCAGCAGTGAGTCGGGGGGAGGGAACACTGAAGCTTTCTTT.

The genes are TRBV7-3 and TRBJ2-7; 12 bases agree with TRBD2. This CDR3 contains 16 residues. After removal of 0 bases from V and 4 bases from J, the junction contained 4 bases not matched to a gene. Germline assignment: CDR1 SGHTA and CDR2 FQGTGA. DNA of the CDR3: TGTGCCAGCAGCTTAACTCTAGCGGGAGGGCCGTACGAGCAGTACTTC. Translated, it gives CASSLTLAGGPYEQYF.

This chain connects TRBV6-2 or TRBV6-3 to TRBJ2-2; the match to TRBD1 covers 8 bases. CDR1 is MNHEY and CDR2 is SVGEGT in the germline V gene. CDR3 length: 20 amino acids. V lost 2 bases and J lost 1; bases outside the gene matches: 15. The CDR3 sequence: CASSYPSTGARAKNTGELFF. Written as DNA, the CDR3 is TGTGCCAGCAGTTACCCTTCGACAGGGGCGAGGGCCAAGAACACCGGGGAGCTGTTTTTT.

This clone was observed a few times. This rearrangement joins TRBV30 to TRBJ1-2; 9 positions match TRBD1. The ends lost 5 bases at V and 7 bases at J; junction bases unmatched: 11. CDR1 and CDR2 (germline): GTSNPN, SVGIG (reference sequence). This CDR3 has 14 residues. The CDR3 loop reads CAWHRDRAEVGYTF. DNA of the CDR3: TGTGCCTGGCACCGGGACAGGGCGGAGGTTGGCTACACCTTC.

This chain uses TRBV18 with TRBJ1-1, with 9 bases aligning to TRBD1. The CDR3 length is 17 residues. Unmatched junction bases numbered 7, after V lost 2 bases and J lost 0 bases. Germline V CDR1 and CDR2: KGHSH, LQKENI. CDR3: CASSPLPTGGLNTEAFF. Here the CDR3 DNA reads TGTGCCAGCTCACCATTACCTACAGGGGGCCTGAACACTGAAGCTTTCTTT. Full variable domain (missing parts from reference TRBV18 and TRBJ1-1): NAGVMQNPRHLVRRRGQEARLRCSPMKGHSHVYWYRQLPEEGLKFMVYLQKENIIDESGMPKERFSAEFPKEGPSILRIQQVVRGDSAAYFCASSPLPTGGLNTEAFFGQGTRLTVV.

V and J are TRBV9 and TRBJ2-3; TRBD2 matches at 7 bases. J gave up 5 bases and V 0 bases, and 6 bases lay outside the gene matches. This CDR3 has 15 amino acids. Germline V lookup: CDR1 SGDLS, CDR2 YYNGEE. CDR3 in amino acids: CASSVAWTRGDTQYF. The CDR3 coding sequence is TGTGCCAGCAGCGTAGCTTGGACTAGGGGAGATACGCAGTATTTT.

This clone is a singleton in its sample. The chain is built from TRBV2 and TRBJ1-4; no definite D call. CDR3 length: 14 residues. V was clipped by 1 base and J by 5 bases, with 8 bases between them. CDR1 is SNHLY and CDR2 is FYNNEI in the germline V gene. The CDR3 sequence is CASSEGRMNEKLFF. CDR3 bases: TGTGCCAGCAGTGAAGGACGGATGAATGAAAAACTGTTTTTT.

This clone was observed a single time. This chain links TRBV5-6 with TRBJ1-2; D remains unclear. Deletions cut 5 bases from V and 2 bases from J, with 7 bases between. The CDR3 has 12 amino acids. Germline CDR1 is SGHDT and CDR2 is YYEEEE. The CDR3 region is CASRKLNYGYTF. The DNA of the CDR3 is TGTGCCAGCAGGAAACTAAACTATGGCTACACCTTC.

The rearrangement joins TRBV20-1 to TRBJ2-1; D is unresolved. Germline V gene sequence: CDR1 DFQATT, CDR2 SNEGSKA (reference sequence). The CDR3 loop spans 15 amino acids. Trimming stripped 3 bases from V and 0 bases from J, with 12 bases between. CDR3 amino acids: CSASPLLSSYNEQFF. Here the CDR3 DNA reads TGCAGTGCTAGTCCCTTGTTAAGCTCCTACAATGAGCAGTTCTTC.

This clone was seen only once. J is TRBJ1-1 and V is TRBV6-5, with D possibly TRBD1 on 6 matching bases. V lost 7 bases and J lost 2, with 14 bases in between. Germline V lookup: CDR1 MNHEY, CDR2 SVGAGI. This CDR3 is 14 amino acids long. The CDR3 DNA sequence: TGTGCCAGCAAAACGACAGGCCTAAACACTGAAGCTTTCTTT. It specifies CASKTTGLNTEAFF.